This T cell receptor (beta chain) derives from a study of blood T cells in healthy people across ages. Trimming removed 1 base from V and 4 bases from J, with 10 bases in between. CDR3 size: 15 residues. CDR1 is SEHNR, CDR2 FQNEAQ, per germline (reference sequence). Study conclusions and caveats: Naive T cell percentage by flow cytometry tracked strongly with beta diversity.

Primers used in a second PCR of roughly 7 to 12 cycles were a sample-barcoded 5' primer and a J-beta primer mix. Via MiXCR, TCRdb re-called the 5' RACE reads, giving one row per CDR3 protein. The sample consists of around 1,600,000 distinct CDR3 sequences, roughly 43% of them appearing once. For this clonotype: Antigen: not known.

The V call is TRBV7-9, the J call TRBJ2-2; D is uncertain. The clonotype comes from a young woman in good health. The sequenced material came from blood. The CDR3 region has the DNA TGTGCCAGCAGCTTAGGGCAGGCAACCACCGGGGAGCTGTTTTTT. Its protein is CASSLGQATTGELFF.